The 23 T cell receptor beta chains in this list originate from one sample, sequenced in a study of shared clonotypes between healthy human individuals. Assay used: immunoSEQ multiplex PCR; TCRdb lists only in-frame clones, some missing. The sample has more than 2 million clones, more than 90% seen once. Sequences were obtained from naive CD4+ T cells sorted from blood. Sample subset: CD45RA+ positively selected. All receptors come from a man between 18 and 29 years old in good health.

Worth noting for this clone: This specimen includes other DNA sequences encoding the same CDR3. The V call is TRBV11-2, the J call TRBJ2-1; 8 bases agree with TRBD2. CDR3 length: 15 residues. J was trimmed by 4 bases and V by 1 base; bases with no gene match: 3. Germline values: CDR1 SGHAT, CDR2 FQNNGV. The CDR3 coding sequence is TGTGCCAGCAGCTTAGGAACTAGCGGTTACAATGAGCAGTTCTTC. Translated, it gives CASSLGTSGYNEQFF.

The chain recombines TRBV30 with TRBJ2-3; 8 positions agree with TRBD2. CDR3 size: 11 residues. V trimming: 8 bases; J trimming: 6 bases; junction bases outside the gene matches: 4. Germline V gives CDR1 GTSNPN, CDR2 SVGIG (reference sequence). DNA for the CDR3: TGTGCCCGGGGGGGGAGTGATACGCAGTATTTT. It yields the protein CARGGSDTQYF.

A remark on this clone: At one end the junction does not follow the germline gene, possibly because of a read error. The chain recombines TRBV30 with TRBJ1-3, with D possibly being TRBD1 (5 bases). CDR1 GTSNPN and CDR2 SVGIG come from the germline V gene (reference sequence). The CDR3 is 11 amino acids. The CDR3 loop reads CAWSSGRSLNF. Here the CDR3 DNA reads TGTGCCTGGAGTTCGGGACGGAGTTTGAATTTT.

For the CDR3, the DNA is TGCACCAGCAGCCTTAGGAGGCCTAGCTGTGGTTCACCCCTCCACTTT. It is translated as CTSSLRRPSCGSPLHF. The chain combines TRBV1 with TRBJ1-6. TRBV1 represents a pseudogene. This CDR3 region has 16 residues.

The CDR3, as DNA: TGTGCCCTAGTAGGACACAGGGAAGGTCCCATATATTTT. Its translation is CALVGHREGPIYF. The chain employs TRBV19 and TRBJ1-3, with D maybe TRBD1 (6 bases). The CDR3 length is 13 residues. V gave up 11 bases and J gave up 11 bases, with 22 bases separating them. Germline V gene lookup returns CDR1 LNHDA and CDR2 SQIVND (reference sequence).

As regards this clone: Other nucleotide sequences from this sample produce the same CDR3. The V and J genes are TRBV6-1 and TRBJ2-7, with 7 bases lining up with TRBD1. CDR3 length: 15 residues. V lost 2 bases, J lost 2 bases, and 6 bases stayed unmatched. Germline CDR1 reads MNHNS; CDR2 reads SASEGT. CDR3 region: CASSENRGSPYEQYF. The CDR3 coding sequence is TGTGCCAGCAGTGAAAACAGGGGAAGTCCCTACGAGCAGTACTTC.

This CDR3 reads CASSQDRGPSSTDTQYF. CDR3 nucleotide sequence: TGCGCCAGCAGCCAAGACAGGGGGCCTTCTAGCACAGATACGCAGTATTTT. This chain uses TRBV4-3 with TRBJ2-3; 8 nucleotides agree with TRBD1. CDR1 and CDR2 from the germline V gene are LGHNA and YSLEER. V was pared by 0 bases and J by 0 bases, with 5 bases of the junction left unmatched. The CDR3 has 17 residues.

The chain joins TRBV5-5 to TRBJ1-2, with 7 bases lining up with TRBD1. CDR1 and CDR2 from the germline V gene are SGHKS and YYEKEE (reference sequence). V trimming: 0 bases; J trimming: 1 base; junction bases outside the gene matches: 9. This CDR3 has 17 residues. The CDR3 protein is CASSLGAGTVNNYGYTF. CDR3 sequence (DNA): TGTGCCAGCAGCTTGGGAGCCGGGACAGTGAATAACTATGGCTACACCTTC.

This chain connects TRBV11-2 to TRBJ2-7, with D hard to call. The CDR3 is made up of 13 amino acids. Germline V CDR1 and CDR2: SGHAT, FQNNGV. V was cut by 0 bases and J by 6 bases, with 9 bases left in between. CDR3 sequence: CASSLEGLGEQYF. Here the CDR3 DNA reads TGTGCCAGCAGCTTAGAGGGCCTCGGCGAGCAGTACTTC.

The gene calls are TRBV6-5 and TRBJ1-2, with D unclear. The V gene lost 8 bases and the J gene lost 8 bases, with 24 bases spanning the gap. Germline V gives CDR1 MNHEY, CDR2 SVGAGI. The CDR3 sequence is 15 residues long. The DNA of the CDR3 is TGTGCCAGCTCAAGGGTGGGCGGTACTACCTGGGGCTACACCTTC. Translating it yields CASSRVGGTTWGYTF.

CDR3 DNA sequence: TGTGCCAGCACTGGGGACAGGGGGCTTTTAACCTACGAGCAGTACTTC. Encoded protein: CASTGDRGLLTYEQYF. This rearrangement joins TRBV5-5 to TRBJ2-7; 12 positions match TRBD1. CDR3 length: 16 residues. J was trimmed by 2 bases and V by 6 bases; bases with no gene match: 9. Germline loops: CDR1 SGHKS, CDR2 YYEKEE (reference sequence).

This rearrangement joins TRBV5-4 to TRBJ2-7; 8 bases are a match to TRBD1. The CDR3 has 15 residues. Germline V gene lookup returns CDR1 SGHNT and CDR2 YYREEE (reference sequence). Trimming cost V 2 bases and J 6 bases; bases outside gene matches: 10. The CDR3 DNA is TGTGCCAGCAGCTTATCCGGACAGGGTAGCATCGAGCAGTACTTC. Protein sequence: CASSLSGQGSIEQYF.

Comments on this clone: The same CDR3 is also encoded by other DNA sequences in this sample. This chain connects TRBV20-1 to TRBJ2-3; D gene unclear. Looked up from germline, CDR1 is DFQATT and CDR2 is SNEGSKA (reference sequence). The CDR3 covers 11 residues. Between the trimmed V and J ends, which lost 1 base and 3 bases, there was a span of 2 bases. CDR3 amino acids: CSARVTDTQYF. The CDR3 DNA reads TGCAGTGCTAGAGTGACAGATACGCAGTATTTT.

This clone was detected a few times. This chain uses TRBV2 with TRBJ2-2; D remains ambiguous. V dropped 2 bases and J dropped 5 bases, with 6 bases sitting between them. CDR3 length: 13 amino acids. Per germline, CDR1 SNHLY and CDR2 FYNNEI. The CDR3 nucleotides are TGTGCCAGCAGTGAAATGGGGACCGGGGAGCTGTTTTTT. It translates to CASSEMGTGELFF.

This chain connects TRBV11-3 to TRBJ2-1; D is possibly TRBD1 or TRBD2 (5 bases each). This CDR3 comprises 14 residues. V was pared by 3 bases and J by 3 bases, with 9 bases between. The germline gives CDR1 SGHNT, CDR2 YENEEA. The DNA of the CDR3 is TGTGCCAGCAGCTTTGGGACGGACTACAATGAGCAGTTCTTC. It codes for CASSFGTDYNEQFF.

CDR3 amino acids: CASYKAGRDEKLFF. As DNA, the CDR3 is TGTGCCAGCTACAAGGCGGGGCGAGATGAAAAACTGTTTTTT. This chain joins TRBV6-5 and TRBJ1-4, with D possibly TRBD1 on 5 matching bases. Germline CDR1 MNHEY, CDR2 SVGAGI. Trimming removed 8 bases from V and 6 bases from J, with 16 bases in between. The length of the CDR3 is 14 residues.

This chain connects TRBV30 to TRBJ2-1; D possibly corresponds to TRBD2 (5 bases). In germline, CDR1 is GTSNPN, CDR2 SVGIG (reference sequence). V was clipped by 3 bases and J by 10 bases, with 13 bases between them. The CDR3 runs to 12 residues. CDR3 sequence (DNA): TGTGCCTGGAGCCAAGACCCTAGCGAGCAGTTCTTC. It yields the protein CAWSQDPSEQFF.

V gene TRBV28 combines with J gene TRBJ2-7, with TRBD1 matching over 8 bases. Trimming at V came to 1 base and at J to 3 bases, leaving 2 bases not matched to a gene. Germline loops: CDR1 MDHEN, CDR2 SYDVKM. The CDR3 has 14 residues. The chain's CDR3 is CASSLFGQGYEQYF. The CDR3, as DNA: TGTGCCAGCAGTTTATTTGGACAGGGCTACGAGCAGTACTTC.

V gene TRBV7-2 combines with J gene TRBJ1-2; possibly TRBD1 for D (6 bases). Germline CDR1 is SGHTA and CDR2 is FQGNSA. This CDR3 has 15 residues. V was cut by 2 bases and J by 2 bases, with 12 bases left in between. The CDR3 loop reads CASSLTGAKNYGYTF. The CDR3 region has the DNA TGTGCCAGCAGCTTAACGGGGGCGAAGAACTATGGCTACACCTTC.

This sequence joins TRBV2 and TRBJ1-2; 11 positions agree with TRBD1. The V gene end was trimmed by 5 bases and the J gene end by 3 bases; junction bases not matched to a gene: 2. Looked up from germline, CDR1 is SNHLY and CDR2 is FYNNEI. The CDR3 extends over 14 amino acids. As DNA, the CDR3 is TGTGCCAGCAGTCGGGACAGGGGGGACTATGGCTACACCTTC. Its protein product is CASSRDRGDYGYTF.

The rearrangement joins TRBV7-2 to TRBJ2-5; D is possibly TRBD1 (6 bases). Per germline, CDR1 SGHTA and CDR2 FQGNSA. The CDR3 covers 14 residues. The V end lost 2 bases, the J end lost 5 bases, and 12 bases lay between the germline ends. The CDR3 here is CASSLSGQMETQYF. Written as DNA, the CDR3 is TGTGCCAGCAGCTTAAGCGGACAGATGGAGACCCAGTACTTC.

The genes are TRBV6-1 and TRBJ1-1; D might be TRBD1 (6 bases). Per germline, CDR1 MNHNS and CDR2 SASEGT. This CDR3 region has 14 residues. The V end was cut by 7 bases, the J end by 1 base, with 13 bases between. CDR3 protein: CASTPGHKNTEAFF. The CDR3, as DNA: TGTGCCAGCACTCCGGGACATAAGAACACTGAAGCTTTCTTT.

This sequence joins TRBV2 and TRBJ2-7; 9 bases map to TRBD1. The CDR3 totals 16 residues. Germline-derived CDR1 and CDR2 are SNHLY and FYNNEI. J was trimmed by 1 base and V by 7 bases; bases with no gene match: 11. CDR3 in DNA: TGTGCCAGCACCGGCCTACAGGGGGCGGGGTCCTACGAGCAGTACTTC. This encodes CASTGLQGAGSYEQYF.